One sample yielded the 23 T cell receptor beta chains listed below, sequenced in a study of post-analysis software for immune sequencing data. Findings and caveats of the study: Compared with controls, patients had more of 4 to 6 TRBV segments, including TRBV5-6, TRBV5-1 and TRBV20-1.

Their antigen targets remain unknown. Unique molecular identifiers featured in each of the TCR beta cDNA libraries. TCRdb re-called the PCR reads with MiXCR, one entry per CDR3 protein. The sample consists of around 700,000 distinct CDR3 sequences, approximately 59% of them appearing once. Material: blood. The receptors stem from a girl aged 2 to 10 with multiple sclerosis.

V is TRBV7-3 and J is TRBJ2-3; D possibly corresponds to TRBD2 (6 bases). Germline values: CDR1 SGHTA, CDR2 FQGTGA. Trimming removed 5 bases from V and 6 bases from J, with 12 bases in between. The length of the CDR3 is 13 residues. For the CDR3, the DNA is TGTGCCAGCAGCGCGGGACCATTGGATACGCAGTATTTT. Its translation: CASSAGPLDTQYF.

The chain is built from TRBV6-5 and TRBJ1-2; no clear D. V was trimmed by 6 bases and J by 4 bases, leaving 18 bases between them. The germline CDR1 and CDR2 sequences are MNHEY and SVGAGI. This CDR3 spans 15 amino acids. The CDR3 region has the DNA TGTGCCAGCAGGGGCGGGAGAAGAGTCGCCTATGGCTACACCTTC. This gives the protein CASRGGRRVAYGYTF.

This clonotype was seen once. The V gene is TRBV20-1, the J gene TRBJ2-5, with 11 bases aligning to TRBD1. The V segment lost 6 bases and the J segment 4 bases; nucleotides outside the gene matches: 10. The CDR3 is 15 amino acids. The germline gives CDR1 DFQATT, CDR2 SNEGSKA (reference sequence). Here the CDR3 reads CSARRTGGLGETQYF. CDR3 nucleotide sequence: TGCAGTGCCCGGCGGACAGGGGGCTTAGGAGAGACCCAGTACTTC.

This clonotype was seen a single time. The rearrangement links TRBV6-6 to TRBJ2-7; a possible D gene is TRBD1 (6 bases). The J call may be incorrect, as the DNA end agrees better with TRBJ2-5. The germline CDR1 and CDR2 sequences are MNHNY and SVGAGI (reference sequence). There are 14 residues in the CDR3. The CDR3 here is CASSENRGWETQYF. The CDR3 nucleotides are TGTGCCAGCAGTGAGAATAGGGGGTGGGAGACCCAGTACTTC.

As for this clonotype: One end of the junction is discordant with germline, which a read error may explain. The chain links TRBV7-7 to TRBJ2-1; D is unclear. Germline V gives CDR1 SSHAT, CDR2 FNYEAQ (reference sequence). This CDR3 spans 13 amino acids. In DNA form, the CDR3 reads TGTGCTAGCAGCTTAGGAAAAGGCAATGAGCAGTTCTTC. Its protein product is CASSLGKGNEQFF.

This clonotype was detected a few times. The chain joins TRBV5-5 to TRBJ1-1; 8 bases line up with TRBD1. J was trimmed by 0 bases and V by 7 bases; bases with no gene match: 5. The CDR3 has 14 amino acids. Germline assignment: CDR1 SGHKS and CDR2 YYEKEE (reference sequence). CDR3 in DNA: TGTGCCAGCGTATCAGGGGGCATGAACACTGAAGCTTTCTTT. Protein product: CASVSGGMNTEAFF.

V is TRBV29-1 and J is TRBJ2-1, with 7 bases matching TRBD1. V lost 7 bases to trimming and J lost 3 bases; unmatched junction nucleotides: 3. The V gene's germline CDR1 is SQVTM and CDR2 ANQGSEA. The CDR3 is made up of 12 amino acids. CDR3 in DNA: TGCAGCGGGGGACAGATCTACAATGAGCAGTTCTTC. This gives the protein CSGGQIYNEQFF.

This clonotype was detected a few times. The J gene is TRBJ2-5, the V gene TRBV10-3; the D is unclear. Germline assignment: CDR1 ENHRY and CDR2 SYGVKD. CDR3 length: 14 amino acids. V was cut by 0 bases and J by 2 bases, with 7 bases left in between. Here the CDR3 DNA reads TGTGCCATCAGTGAGTCTGCCCTTCAAGAGACCCAGTACTTC. Protein sequence: CAISESALQETQYF.

This chain uses TRBV3-1 with TRBJ2-5; tentative D call: TRBD2 (6 bases). V dropped 2 bases and J dropped 0 bases, with 13 bases sitting between them. This CDR3 contains 16 residues. The germline V gene encodes CDR1 LGHDT and CDR2 YNNKEL (reference sequence). The CDR3 sequence is CASSQILAMYQETQYF. In nucleotides, the CDR3 is TGTGCCAGCAGCCAAATACTAGCCATGTACCAAGAGACCCAGTACTTC.

The chain recombines TRBV6-4 with TRBJ1-2; 7 bases line up with TRBD1. Trimming took 9 bases from V and 3 from J; bases not matched to a gene: 10. CDR3 size: 14 residues. Per germline, CDR1 MRHNA and CDR2 SNTAGT. The chain's CDR3 is CARMMTGSHYGYTF. The CDR3 DNA reads as TGTGCCAGGATGATGACAGGGTCCCACTATGGCTACACCTTC.

The rearrangement uses TRBV13 and TRBJ2-3; TRBD2 matches at 10 bases. Germline CDR1 PRHDT, CDR2 FYEKMQ (reference sequence). This CDR3 contains 16 residues. V was pared by 5 bases and J by 0 bases, with 5 bases of the junction left unmatched. This chain's CDR3 is CASSHGLAVSTDTQYF. CDR3 bases: TGTGCCAGCAGCCACGGACTAGCGGTTAGCACAGATACGCAGTATTTT.

This sequence joins TRBV15 and TRBJ2-7; 8 bases are shared with TRBD2. Germline V lookup: CDR1 LNHNV, CDR2 YYDKDF (reference sequence). V trimming: 1 base; J trimming: 2 bases; junction bases outside the gene matches: 1. This CDR3 comprises 14 residues. CDR3 sequence reads: CATSRAGGAYEQYF. CDR3 DNA sequence: TGTGCCACCAGCAGAGCGGGGGGGGCCTACGAGCAGTACTTC. Drawing the rest from reference TRBV15 and TRBJ2-7, the complete variable domain is DAMVIQNPRYQVTQFGKPVTLSCSQTLNHNVMYWYQQKSSQAPKLLFHYYDKDFNNEADTPDNFQSRRPNTSFCFLDIRSPGLGDTAMYLCATSRAGGAYEQYFGPGTRLTVT.

This clonotype was detected only a few times. J is TRBJ2-5 and V is TRBV20-1; 8 nucleotides match TRBD2. The length of the CDR3 is 14 residues. V shed 5 bases, J shed 1 base, and the junction held 6 bases outside the gene matches. CDR1 is DFQATT and CDR2 is SNEGSKA in the germline V gene (reference sequence). CDR3 sequence: CSAVSGTLQETQYF. The CDR3 bases are TGCAGTGCTGTTAGCGGGACCCTCCAAGAGACCCAGTACTTC.

The V gene is TRBV20-1, the J gene TRBJ2-1; TRBD2 matches 7 bases. CDR3 size: 16 residues. Germline CDR1 reads DFQATT; CDR2 reads SNEGSKA (reference sequence). Losses at the gene ends were 0 bases for V and 7 bases for J; bases not matched to a gene: 12. The CDR3 DNA is TGCAGTGCTAGAGAGTTCGGGGCGGGGGAAGGGAATGAGCAGTTCTTC. Protein product: CSAREFGAGEGNEQFF.

The gene calls are TRBV6-2 or TRBV6-3 and TRBJ2-5; 8 nucleotides align to TRBD2. Germline assignment: CDR1 MNHEY and CDR2 SVGEGT. This CDR3 region has 19 residues. Trimming at V came to 0 bases and at J to 3 bases, leaving 15 bases not matched to a gene. The CDR3 bases are TGTGCCAGCAGTTACTCGACTGTAGGGGCCAGCGGGGGAGAAGAGACCCAGTACTTC. Translation: CASSYSTVGASGGEETQYF.

The chain uses TRBV7-2 and TRBJ2-3; perhaps TRBD2 as D (7 bases). The CDR3 extends over 17 amino acids. Trimming removed 6 bases at V and 2 bases at J, with 21 bases between. CDR1 is SGHTA, CDR2 FQGNSA, per germline. In DNA form, the CDR3 reads TGTGCCAGCAGGTCCCGCCCGGGGGGCCGGGTCACAGATACGCAGTATTTT. It codes for CASRSRPGGRVTDTQYF.

To note about this clonotype: Sequence at one end of the junction differs from germline and may be a read error. CDR3 in amino acids: CASSWSRGGAETDTQYF. DNA for the CDR3: TGTGCCAGTAGCTGGAGCCGGGGGGGCGCAGAAACAGATACGCAGTATTTT. This chain uses TRBV7-9 with TRBJ2-3; 8 nucleotides match TRBD2. The V gene's germline CDR1 is SEHNR and CDR2 FQNEAQ (reference sequence). There are 17 residues in the CDR3.

The rearrangement joins TRBV12-3 or TRBV12-4 to TRBJ2-3; TRBD1 or TRBD2 may be the D gene (5 bases each). Trimming took 10 bases from V and 1 from J, leaving 15 bases between them. The CDR3 runs 14 residues. CDR3 loop: CATWDEARTDTQYF. The CDR3 nucleotides are TGTGCCACTTGGGACGAGGCCCGCACAGATACGCAGTATTTT.

This clonotype was found once. In DNA form, the CDR3 reads TGCAGTGTGGCTCAGGGGGTGGACATTCAGTACTTC. Translating it yields CSVAQGVDIQYF. This chain uses TRBV20-1 with TRBJ2-4; 7 nucleotides align to TRBD1. J gave up 8 bases and V 7 bases, and 8 bases lay outside the gene matches. Germline V gives CDR1 DFQATT, CDR2 SNEGSKA (reference sequence). The CDR3 is 12 amino acids.

A single count supports this clonotype. The J gene is TRBJ2-1, the V gene TRBV6-2 or TRBV6-3, with D possibly being TRBD2 (6 bases). Germline CDR1 MNHEY, CDR2 SVGEGT. V shed 2 bases and J shed 3 bases, with 20 bases lying between them. The CDR3 length is 18 residues. CDR3 amino acids: CASSYIHSLPGGYNEQFF. In nucleotides, the CDR3 is TGTGCCAGCAGTTACATCCACTCTCTTCCCGGGGGCTACAATGAGCAGTTCTTC.

This sequence joins TRBV7-2 and TRBJ2-3; 8 bases are shared with TRBD2. The germline CDR1 and CDR2 sequences are SGHTA and FQGNSA. V lost 5 bases to trimming and J lost 2 bases; unmatched junction nucleotides: 9. The CDR3 is made up of 16 amino acids. This chain's CDR3 is CASSRTGTSPTDTQYF. CDR3 in DNA: TGTGCCAGCAGCCGGACCGGGACTAGTCCCACAGATACGCAGTATTTT.

The chain employs TRBV12-3 or TRBV12-4 and TRBJ1-2; D is perhaps TRBD1 (6 bases). The CDR3 totals 14 residues. V shed 4 bases and J shed 4 bases, with 13 bases lying between them. CDR3: CASSSLTGTYGYTF. The CDR3 coding sequence is TGTGCCAGCAGTTCTCTTACAGGGACCTATGGCTACACCTTC.

This clonotype has a handful of counts. The rearrangement uses TRBV4-3 and TRBJ1-2; 9 bases are a match to TRBD1. Germline CDR1 reads LGHNA; CDR2 reads YSLEER. This CDR3 has 15 amino acids. The V segment lost 0 bases and the J segment 8 bases; nucleotides outside the gene matches: 7. The CDR3 DNA sequence: TGCGCCAGCAGCCAAGATGAGGACAGGGGCCGGGGCTACACCTTC. Its translation is CASSQDEDRGRGYTF.